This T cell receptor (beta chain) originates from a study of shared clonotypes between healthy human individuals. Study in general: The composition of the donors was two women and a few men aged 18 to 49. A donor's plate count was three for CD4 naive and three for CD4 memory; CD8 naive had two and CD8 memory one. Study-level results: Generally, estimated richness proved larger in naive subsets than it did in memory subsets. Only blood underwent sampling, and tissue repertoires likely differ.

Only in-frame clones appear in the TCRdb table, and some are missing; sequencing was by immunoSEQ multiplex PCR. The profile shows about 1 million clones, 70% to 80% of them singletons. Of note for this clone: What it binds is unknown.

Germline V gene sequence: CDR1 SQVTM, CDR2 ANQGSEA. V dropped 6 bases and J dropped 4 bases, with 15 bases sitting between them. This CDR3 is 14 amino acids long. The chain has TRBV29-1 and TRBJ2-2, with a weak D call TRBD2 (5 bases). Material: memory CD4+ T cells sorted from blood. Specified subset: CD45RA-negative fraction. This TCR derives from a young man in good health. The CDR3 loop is CSVGMIRGTGELFF. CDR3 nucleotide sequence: TGCAGCGTCGGGATGATTCGGGGCACCGGGGAGCTGTTTTTT.